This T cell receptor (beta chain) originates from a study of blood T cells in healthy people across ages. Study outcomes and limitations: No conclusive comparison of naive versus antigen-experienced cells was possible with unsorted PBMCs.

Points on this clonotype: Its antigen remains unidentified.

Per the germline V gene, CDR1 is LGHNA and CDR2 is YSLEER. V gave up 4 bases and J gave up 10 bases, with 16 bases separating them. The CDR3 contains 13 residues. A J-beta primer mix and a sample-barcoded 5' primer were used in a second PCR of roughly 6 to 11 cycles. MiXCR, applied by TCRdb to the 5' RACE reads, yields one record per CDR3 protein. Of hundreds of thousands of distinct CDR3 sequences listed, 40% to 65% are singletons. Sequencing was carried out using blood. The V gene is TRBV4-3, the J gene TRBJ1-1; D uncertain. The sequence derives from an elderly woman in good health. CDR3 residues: CASSLEAGGSAFF. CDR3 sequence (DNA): TGCGCCAGCAGCCTTGAAGCGGGTGGCTCAGCTTTCTTT.